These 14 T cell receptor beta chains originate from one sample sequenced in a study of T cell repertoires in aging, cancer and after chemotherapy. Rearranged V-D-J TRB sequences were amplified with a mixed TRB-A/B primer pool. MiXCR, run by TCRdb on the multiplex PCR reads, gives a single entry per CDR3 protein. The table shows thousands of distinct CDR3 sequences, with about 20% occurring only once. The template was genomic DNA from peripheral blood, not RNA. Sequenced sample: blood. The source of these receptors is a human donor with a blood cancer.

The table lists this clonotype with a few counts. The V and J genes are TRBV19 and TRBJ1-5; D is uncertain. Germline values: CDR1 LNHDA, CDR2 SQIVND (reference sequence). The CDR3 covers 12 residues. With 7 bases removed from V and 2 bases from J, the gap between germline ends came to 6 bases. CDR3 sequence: CASNYGNQPQHF. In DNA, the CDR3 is TGTGCCAGTAACTATGGCAATCAGCCCCAGCATTTT.

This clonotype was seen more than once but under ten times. The DNA of the CDR3 is TGTGCCAGTAGCCTTACGGAGGTAACGGAAAACACTGAAGCTTTCTTT. This encodes CASSLTEVTENTEAFF. This chain joins TRBV19 and TRBJ1-1; D uncertain. The V gene's germline CDR1 is LNHDA and CDR2 SQIVND (reference sequence). CDR3 length equals 16 residues. The germline V and J ends were trimmed by 6 bases and 2 bases, with 19 bases remaining between them.

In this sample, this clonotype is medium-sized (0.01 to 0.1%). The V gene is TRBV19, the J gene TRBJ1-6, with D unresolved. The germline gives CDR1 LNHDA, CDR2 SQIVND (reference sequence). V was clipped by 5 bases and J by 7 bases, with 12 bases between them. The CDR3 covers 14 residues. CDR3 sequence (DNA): TGTGCCAGTAGTCCAAGAACGGCCAATTCACCCCTCCACTTT. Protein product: CASSPRTANSPLHF.

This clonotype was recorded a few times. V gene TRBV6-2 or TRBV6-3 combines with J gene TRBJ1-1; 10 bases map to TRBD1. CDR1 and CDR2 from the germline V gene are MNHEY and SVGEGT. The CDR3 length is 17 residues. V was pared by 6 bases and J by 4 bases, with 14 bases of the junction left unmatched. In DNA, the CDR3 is TGTGCCAGCAGCCAGCCAGACAGGGGGCTGGGTAGCACTGAAGCTTTCTTT. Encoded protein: CASSQPDRGLGSTEAFF.

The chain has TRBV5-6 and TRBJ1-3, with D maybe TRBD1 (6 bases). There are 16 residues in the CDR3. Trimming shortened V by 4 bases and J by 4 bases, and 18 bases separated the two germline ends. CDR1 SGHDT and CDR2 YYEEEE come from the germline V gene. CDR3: CASSPTGGQTGNTIYF. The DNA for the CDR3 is TGTGCCAGCAGCCCTACTGGGGGGCAGACGGGAAACACCATATATTTT.

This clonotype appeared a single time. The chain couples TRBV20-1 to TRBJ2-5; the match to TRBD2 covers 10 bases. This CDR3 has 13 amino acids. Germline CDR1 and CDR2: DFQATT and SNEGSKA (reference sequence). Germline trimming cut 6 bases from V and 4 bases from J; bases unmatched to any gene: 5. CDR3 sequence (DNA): TGCAGTGCCCTACTAGCGGGAATAGAGACCCAGTACTTC. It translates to CSALLAGIETQYF.

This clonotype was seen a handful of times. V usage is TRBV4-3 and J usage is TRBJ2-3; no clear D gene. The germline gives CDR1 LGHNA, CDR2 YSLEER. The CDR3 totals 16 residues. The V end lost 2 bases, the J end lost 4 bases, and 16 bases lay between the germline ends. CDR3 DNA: TGCGCCAGCAGCCAACTTACTGGCAGGAGCGCAGATACGCAGTATTTT. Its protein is CASSQLTGRSADTQYF.

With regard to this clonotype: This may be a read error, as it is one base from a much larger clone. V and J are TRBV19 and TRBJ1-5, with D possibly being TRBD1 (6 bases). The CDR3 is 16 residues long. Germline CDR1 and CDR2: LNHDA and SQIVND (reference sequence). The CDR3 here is CASRLRTDNSDQPQHF. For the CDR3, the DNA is TGTGCCAGTAGACTGAGGACAGATAATAGCGATCAGCCCCAGCATTTT.

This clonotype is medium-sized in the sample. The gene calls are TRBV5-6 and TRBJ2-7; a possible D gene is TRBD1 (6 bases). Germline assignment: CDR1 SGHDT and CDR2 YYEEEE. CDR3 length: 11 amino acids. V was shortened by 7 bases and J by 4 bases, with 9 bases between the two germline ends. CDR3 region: CASDQGYEQYF. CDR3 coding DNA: TGTGCCAGCGACCAGGGGTACGAGCAGTACTTC. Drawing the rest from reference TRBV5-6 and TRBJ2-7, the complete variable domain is DAGVTQSPTHLIKTRGQQVTLRCSPKSGHDTVSWYQQALGQGPQFIFQYYEEEERQRGNFPDRFSGHQFPNYSSELNVNALLLGDSALYLCASDQGYEQYFGPGTRLTVT.

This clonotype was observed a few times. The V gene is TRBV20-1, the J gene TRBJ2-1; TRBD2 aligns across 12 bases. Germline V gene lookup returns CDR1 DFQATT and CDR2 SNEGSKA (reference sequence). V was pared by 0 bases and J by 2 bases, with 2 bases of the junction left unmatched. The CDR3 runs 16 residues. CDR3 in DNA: TGCAGTGCTAGAGAAAGGACTAGCGGGGCCTACAATGAGCAGTTCTTC. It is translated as CSARERTSGAYNEQFF.

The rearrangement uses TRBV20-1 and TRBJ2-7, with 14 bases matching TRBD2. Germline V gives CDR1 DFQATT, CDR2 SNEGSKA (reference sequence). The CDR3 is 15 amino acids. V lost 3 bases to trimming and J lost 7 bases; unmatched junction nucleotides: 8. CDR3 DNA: TGCAGTGCTAGGGGACTAGCGGGAGCGGTAGAGGAGCAGTACTTC. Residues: CSARGLAGAVEEQYF.

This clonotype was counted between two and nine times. The CDR3, as DNA: TGCAGTGCTCCAGCCGGGACTAGCACCGGGGAGCTGTTTTTT. Translating gives CSAPAGTSTGELFF. This chain uses TRBV20-1 with TRBJ2-2, with TRBD2 identical over 8 bases. Germline V CDR1 and CDR2: DFQATT, SNEGSKA (reference sequence). V lost 5 bases and J lost 4; bases outside the gene matches: 6. The CDR3 is made up of 14 amino acids.

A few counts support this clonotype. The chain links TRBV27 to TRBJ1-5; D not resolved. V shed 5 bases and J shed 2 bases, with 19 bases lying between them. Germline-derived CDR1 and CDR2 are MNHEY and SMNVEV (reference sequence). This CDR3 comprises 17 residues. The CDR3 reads CASSPFFGVVGNQPQHF. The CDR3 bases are TGTGCCAGCAGTCCCTTTTTTGGAGTCGTGGGCAATCAGCCCCAGCATTTT.

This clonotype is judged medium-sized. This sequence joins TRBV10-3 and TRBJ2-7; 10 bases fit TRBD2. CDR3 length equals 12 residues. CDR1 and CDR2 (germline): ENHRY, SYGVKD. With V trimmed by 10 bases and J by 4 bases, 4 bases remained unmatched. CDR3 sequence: CATSGSGYEQYF. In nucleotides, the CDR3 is TGTGCCACTAGCGGGAGTGGGTACGAGCAGTACTTC.